One T cell receptor beta chain is described in this entry. CDR3 size: 14 residues. V was trimmed by 8 bases and J by 5 bases, leaving 16 bases between them. Germline values: CDR1 SNHLY, CDR2 FYNNEI. This entry belongs to a study of blood T cell repertoires in COVID-19. Profiling relied on immunoSEQ multiplex PCR, and the TCRdb table lists in-frame clones only, not all of them. Of 260,000 or so clones in the sample, 83% are singletons; the top ten hold approximately 4%. Sequencing was carried out using PBMCs or T cells enriched from blood (not recorded which). The V and J genes are TRBV2 and TRBJ1-5; no clear D. This receptor was identified in a woman aged 40 to 55 who had been exposed to COVID-19. The chain's CDR3 is CASSRLGGDQPQHF. The CDR3 nucleotides read TGTGCCAGCTCCAGGCTGGGAGGAGATCAGCCCCAGCATTTT.